Presented here are 17 T cell receptor beta chains from one specimen sequenced in a study of human T cells and chemical hapten exposure. Time point in this sample: patch test 1, 2 weeks after DPC sensitization. Treatment here: therapeutic diphenylcyclopropenone sensitization with weekly scalp DPC. Via MiXCR, TCRdb re-called the RACE reads, giving one row per CDR3 protein. The table records 70,000 to 75,000 distinct CDR3 sequences, 32% of them present only once. The sequenced sample was whole blood, obtained in connection with sensitization to the hapten diphenylcyclopropenone (DPC). These receptors all stem from a man aged 40-49 years with alopecia areata. Some clones in this sample may be carry-over from other donors' samples.

The chain has TRBV2 and TRBJ1-2, with 7 positions matching TRBD1. Germline CDR1 SNHLY, CDR2 FYNNEI. The CDR3 is 12 amino acids. With V trimmed by 8 bases and J by 5 bases, 5 bases remained unmatched. CDR3 bases: TGTGCCAGCCAGGGACAGAGTTATGGCTACACCTTC. It translates to CASQGQSYGYTF.

The chain employs TRBV28 and TRBJ2-1; D is perhaps TRBD1 or TRBD2 (6 bases each). CDR3 length: 16 residues. The V end lost 6 bases, the J end lost 8 bases, and 23 bases lay between the germline ends. The germline CDR1 and CDR2 sequences are MDHEN and SYDVKM. CDR3 sequence (DNA): TGTGCCAGCAGCTCCTTAGGGGGGCTTAATGACGATGAGCAGTTCTTC. Its translation is CASSSLGGLNDDEQFF.

This clonotype was observed a handful of times. This rearrangement joins TRBV20-1 to TRBJ1-6; 9 bases agree with TRBD1. Germline loops: CDR1 DFQATT, CDR2 SNEGSKA (reference sequence). V shed 0 bases, J shed 7 bases, and the junction held 1 base outside the gene matches. The CDR3 loop spans 14 amino acids. CDR3 protein: CSAREDRGNSPLHF. In DNA form, the CDR3 reads TGCAGTGCTAGAGAGGACAGGGGCAATTCACCCCTCCACTTT.

This clonotype was counted a few times. The chain carries TRBV7-2 and TRBJ2-5; 7 bases are a match to TRBD1. The V segment lost 4 bases and the J segment 2 bases; nucleotides outside the gene matches: 10. This CDR3 is 16 amino acids long. Per germline, CDR1 SGHTA and CDR2 FQGNSA. The CDR3 spells CASSSQSGQLQETQYF. In nucleotides, the CDR3 is TGTGCCAGCAGCTCCCAGTCGGGACAGCTACAAGAGACCCAGTACTTC. The full variable domain, in which reference TRBV7-2 and TRBJ2-5 provide the parts outside the CDR3, is GAGVSQSPSNKVTEKGKDVELRCDPISGHTALYWYRQSLGQGLEFLIYFQGNSAPDKSGLPSDRFSAERTGGSVSTLTIQRTQQEDSAVYLCASSSQSGQLQETQYFGPGTRLLVL.

This clonotype was observed a handful of times. The V and J genes are TRBV20-1 and TRBJ2-3; D gene ambiguous. Trimming removed 4 bases from V and 0 bases from J, with 8 bases in between. The CDR3 is 13 amino acids. CDR1 and CDR2 from the germline V gene are DFQATT and SNEGSKA (reference sequence). Written as DNA, the CDR3 is TGCAGTGCTATCTCCGCGAGCACAGATACGCAGTATTTT. Translated: CSAISASTDTQYF.

V gene TRBV5-1 combines with J gene TRBJ2-2; 7 bases align to TRBD2. This CDR3 region has 15 residues. V shed 2 bases, J shed 0 bases, and the junction held 1 base outside the gene matches. CDR1 is SGHRS and CDR2 is YFSETQ in the germline V gene. The chain's CDR3 is CASSFSGPNTGELFF. The CDR3 DNA reads TGCGCCAGCAGCTTTAGCGGGCCGAACACCGGGGAGCTGTTTTTT.

The genes are TRBV20-1 and TRBJ2-3; no clear D gene. Between the trimmed V and J ends, which lost 6 bases and 0 bases, there was a span of 4 bases. CDR3 length: 11 amino acids. The V gene's germline CDR1 is DFQATT and CDR2 SNEGSKA (reference sequence). CDR3 nucleotide sequence: TGCAGTGCATACAGCACAGATACGCAGTATTTT. Encoded protein: CSAYSTDTQYF.

This clonotype was seen a handful of times. The J gene is TRBJ1-2, the V gene TRBV20-1; D gene unclear. The germline V gene encodes CDR1 DFQATT and CDR2 SNEGSKA (reference sequence). This CDR3 is 12 amino acids long. V lost 5 bases and J 3 bases, leaving 10 bases between the germline ends. The CDR3 region has the DNA TGCAGTGCTCTGGGAAATGACTATGGCTACACCTTC. It encodes CSALGNDYGYTF.

This clonotype occurred a few times. V and J are TRBV7-2 and TRBJ1-1; unclear D gene. Trimming removed 1 base from V and 6 bases from J, with 12 bases in between. The CDR3 covers 14 residues. Germline CDR1 is SGHTA and CDR2 is FQGNSA. CDR3 sequence: CASSLVGLSPEAFF. In nucleotides, the CDR3 is TGTGCCAGCAGCTTAGTGGGCCTCTCCCCTGAAGCTTTCTTT.

This clonotype was picked up a small number of times. This sequence joins TRBV2 and TRBJ1-1; 10 positions match TRBD1. CDR1 is SNHLY and CDR2 is FYNNEI in the germline V gene. The CDR3 totals 13 residues. V gave up 4 bases and J gave up 5 bases; unmatched junction bases: 1. The CDR3 spells CASSGDRGTEAFF. The CDR3 DNA sequence: TGTGCCAGCAGTGGGGACAGGGGAACTGAAGCTTTCTTT.

J is TRBJ1-4 and V is TRBV28, with a weak D call TRBD1 (6 bases). Trimming shortened V by 7 bases and J by 8 bases, and 14 bases separated the two germline ends. Per the germline V gene, CDR1 is MDHEN and CDR2 is SYDVKM. The CDR3 runs 13 residues. The chain's CDR3 is CASKSGVNEKLFF. The CDR3 DNA follows: TGTGCCAGCAAATCAGGGGTCAACGAAAAACTGTTTTTT.

The rearrangement uses TRBV20-1 and TRBJ2-4; D unclear. V lost 6 bases and J lost 10, with 13 bases in between. CDR3 size: 11 residues. From germline, CDR1 is DFQATT and CDR2 SNEGSKA (reference sequence). The CDR3 DNA follows: TGCAGTGCGTTTGCTGAGGCGATTCAGTACTTC. This translates into CSAFAEAIQYF.

The gene calls are TRBV5-1 and TRBJ2-6; unclear D gene. Per germline, CDR1 SGHRS and CDR2 YFSETQ. With 4 bases removed from V and 4 bases from J, the gap between germline ends came to 12 bases. CDR3 length: 15 residues. CDR3 nucleotides: TGCGCCAGCAGCCTAGGTCCAACCGGGGCCAACGTCCTGACTTTC. Translating gives CASSLGPTGANVLTF. The full variable domain, in which reference TRBV5-1 and TRBJ2-6 provide the parts outside the CDR3, is KAGVTQTPRYLIKTRGQQVTLSCSPISGHRSVSWYQQTPGQGLQFLFEYFSETQRNKGNFPGRFSGRQFSNSRSEMNVSTLELGDSALYLCASSLGPTGANVLTFGAGSRLTVL.

There are a few counts of this clonotype. The V and J genes are TRBV6-2 or TRBV6-3 and TRBJ2-7; 9 nucleotides match TRBD1. After removal of 6 bases from V and 5 bases from J, the junction contained 8 bases not matched to a gene. The V gene's germline CDR1 is MNHEY and CDR2 SVGEGT. The CDR3 spans 14 residues. This chain's CDR3 is CASRNYRGRDEQYF. In nucleotides, the CDR3 is TGTGCCAGCAGAAATTACAGGGGGCGTGACGAGCAGTACTTC.

This CDR3 is CASSRDWEETQYF. Here the CDR3 DNA reads TGTGCCAGCAGCCGGGACTGGGAAGAGACCCAGTACTTC. V and J are TRBV7-6 and TRBJ2-5; TRBD2 might be the D (6 bases). There are 13 residues in the CDR3. V shed 5 bases and J shed 3 bases, with 10 bases lying between them. Germline CDR1 SGHVS, CDR2 FNYEAQ.

This clonotype was detected only a few times. The chain is built from TRBV27 and TRBJ2-5; perhaps TRBD2 as D (6 bases). V dropped 3 bases and J dropped 5 bases, with 10 bases sitting between them. CDR3 size: 13 residues. Germline-derived CDR1 and CDR2 are MNHEY and SMNVEV (reference sequence). The CDR3 DNA sequence: TGTGCCAGCAGTTTGACTAGTTTTGAGACCCAGTACTTC. It specifies CASSLTSFETQYF.

In its sample, this clonotype was seen many times. This rearrangement joins TRBV15 to TRBJ1-3; D perhaps matches TRBD1 (5 bases). With 6 bases removed from V and 0 bases from J, the gap between germline ends came to 12 bases. The CDR3 consists of 15 residues. Per germline, CDR1 LNHNV and CDR2 YYDKDF (reference sequence). The CDR3 nucleotides read TGTGCCACCAGTGCTCCAGGGTTCTCTGGAAACACCATATATTTT. Its protein product is CATSAPGFSGNTIYF.